Described below is a single TCR beta chain sequence and its context. Participant age was roughly 18 to 90 years, and participants resided in approximately 24 US areas. The authors' processing: How many nucleated cells were present was estimated from reference gene primer amplification. Generated by immunoSEQ multiplex PCR, the TCRdb table keeps only in-frame clones and is missing some. From that table come the V and J calls and clone size; the DNA was used to work out D and trimming. The table shows roughly 250,000 clones, with around 88% occurring only once. Trimming took off 7 bases at V and 12 bases at J, with 13 bases between the two ends. The CDR3 contains 11 residues. Germline V CDR1 and CDR2: SNHLY, FYNNEI. The sample originates from a study of blood T cell repertoires in COVID-19. In the study overall: Some COVID-19 samples were acute and others convalescent; all came from the United States, Italy and Spain. PBMCs, B-cell-depleted T cells, or T cells provided the cDNA or gDNA that made up the material.

The receptor comes from a woman aged 40 to 55 with acute COVID-19. The chain joins TRBV2 to TRBJ2-1, with D tentatively TRBD2 (5 bases). Material: PBMCs or T cells enriched from blood (not recorded which). The DNA of the CDR3 is TGTGCCAGCATGGGAGAAGGGCCGCAGTTCTTC. This encodes CASMGEGPQFF.